The subject of this entry is one TCR beta chain. The antigen is not known. These data originate in a study of cytomegalovirus exposure and HLA in healthy donors. Sequenced by immunoSEQ multiplex PCR; TCRdb stores in-frame clones only, minus some. There are 150,000 to 200,000 clones in the sample; about 82% occur only once, and roughly 1.5% lies in the top ten. General study results and limits: Under in vitro conditions, a few CMV-associated chains were confirmed as specific for CMV antigens.

CDR3 length: 17 residues. CDR1 is SGHAT, CDR2 FQNNGV, per germline. With 1 base removed from V and 2 bases from J, the gap between germline ends came to 15 bases. This rearrangement joins TRBV11-2 to TRBJ1-3, with TRBD1 as a possible D gene (6 bases). Sequenced: PBMCs. The receptor was isolated from a woman in her late teens or twenties in good health and CMV-seronegative. The DNA of the CDR3 is TGTGCCAGCAGCTTAGGTCGGGGGGCGGTGGCTGGAAACACCATATATTTT. Encoded protein: CASSLGRGAVAGNTIYF.